The next 23 T cell receptor beta chains were all read from a single sample in a study of CXCR3-negative and CXCR3-positive naive CD8 T cells. Study results and caveats: CXCR3-negative naive cells had less hydrophobic TRB CDR3s than did CXCR3-positive naive cells.

Their cognate antigens are unknown. 5' RACE that incorporated UMI labels was used to prepare the TRB cDNA libraries. TCRdb re-called the 5' RACE reads and shows each CDR3 protein once, DNA omitted. Here the sample table reports 100,000 or so distinct CDR3 sequences. What was sequenced was naive CXCR3+ CD8+ T cells from blood. As to subset: CD45RO-CCR7+CD27+CD95- naive CD8+ T cells expressing CXCR3 (TNR3+). The origin of the receptors is a human donor in good health. Some clones in this sample may be carry-over from other donors' samples.

The chain carries TRBV5-1 and TRBJ2-7; TCRdb indicates TRBD2, and absent DNA this call remains unverified. Germline V lookup: CDR1 SGHRS, CDR2 YFSETQ. The CDR3 extends over 15 amino acids. The CDR3 spells CASSWTSGDSYEQYF.

The chain couples TRBV2 to TRBJ1-6. This CDR3 is 16 amino acids long. Germline V gives CDR1 SNHLY, CDR2 FYNNEI. CDR3 residues: CASSESGVGYPSPLHF.

V is TRBV5-1 and J is TRBJ2-1; the TCRdb call, TRBD1, lacks DNA for checking. The CDR3 spans 15 residues. Germline values: CDR1 SGHRS, CDR2 YFSETQ. CDR3 protein: CASSGRESSYNEQFF.

The rearrangement joins TRBV4-3 to TRBJ2-3; checking the TCRdb D call of TRBD2 is not possible without DNA. This CDR3 is 15 amino acids long. From germline, CDR1 is LGHNA and CDR2 YSLEER. The CDR3 sequence is CASSQSGGDGDTQYF.

This chain links TRBV28 with TRBJ2-3; with no DNA, the TCRdb D assignment of TRBD1 cannot be verified. The CDR3 spans 13 residues. The V gene's germline CDR1 is MDHEN and CDR2 SYDVKM. The chain's CDR3 is CASGGGVTDTQYF.

CDR3 residues: CASSSSRTRYYGYTF. The chain carries TRBV7-9 and TRBJ1-2; the D call of TRBD1 rests on TCRdb alone, since no DNA is present to check it. The CDR3 loop spans 15 amino acids. Germline CDR1 and CDR2: SEHNR and FQNEAQ (reference sequence).

The chain recombines TRBV2 with TRBJ2-7; TCRdb calls TRBD1, which cannot be checked without DNA. This CDR3 is 15 amino acids long. Germline-derived CDR1 and CDR2 are SNHLY and FYNNEI. The CDR3 loop reads CASSFRDAFSYEQYF.

The chain is built from TRBV9 and TRBJ2-7; TCRdb returns TRBD2, unconfirmable since there is no DNA. This CDR3 spans 16 amino acids. The germline gives CDR1 SGDLS, CDR2 YYNGEE. CDR3 sequence reads: CASSPGLAGPSYEQYF.

The gene calls are TRBV7-8 and TRBJ2-1; checking the TCRdb D call of TRBD1 is not possible without DNA. This CDR3 contains 19 residues. Per germline, CDR1 SGHVS and CDR2 FQNEAQ. The CDR3 is CASSPAGRQGAAIYNEQFF.

The genes are TRBV7-9 and TRBJ2-7. The germline CDR1 and CDR2 sequences are SEHNR and FQNEAQ (reference sequence). The CDR3 is 15 residues long. The CDR3 spells CASSNLRRGPYEQYF.

The V call is TRBV11-2, the J call TRBJ2-7. Germline values: CDR1 SGHAT, CDR2 FQNNGV. The CDR3 contains 12 residues. This chain's CDR3 is CASSPDQYEQYF.

The rearrangement links TRBV2 to TRBJ2-7. CDR1 and CDR2 from the germline V gene are SNHLY and FYNNEI. This CDR3 is 13 amino acids long. The CDR3 sequence: CASSVGMEYEQYF.

The chain is built from TRBV29-1 and TRBJ2-7; TCRdb gives TRBD1 as the D gene, but with no DNA this cannot be confirmed. In germline, CDR1 is SQVTM, CDR2 ANQGSEA. CDR3 size: 14 residues. CDR3 sequence: CSVEGPGGSYEQYF.

This chain links TRBV28 with TRBJ1-5. CDR3 length: 14 residues. The germline CDR1 and CDR2 sequences are MDHEN and SYDVKM. CDR3 in amino acids: CASSLLKGNQPQHF.

V usage is TRBV28 and J usage is TRBJ1-5. The CDR3 spans 14 residues. Germline-derived CDR1 and CDR2 are MDHEN and SYDVKM. The CDR3 here is CASSFRVINQPQHF.

The V call is TRBV12-3 or TRBV12-4, the J call TRBJ1-4; with no DNA, the TCRdb D assignment of TRBD1 cannot be verified. The CDR3 consists of 15 residues. The CDR3 loop reads CASSGTGGGDEKLFF.

This chain joins TRBV6-1 and TRBJ2-7. Germline values: CDR1 MNHNS, CDR2 SASEGT. The CDR3 is 15 amino acids. The CDR3 loop is CASSELAESSYEQYF.

This CDR3 is CASSLGHGQVTYEQYF. The J gene is TRBJ2-7, the V gene TRBV5-1; TCRdb indicates TRBD1, and absent DNA this call remains unverified. The length of the CDR3 is 16 residues. From germline, CDR1 is SGHRS and CDR2 YFSETQ.

The J gene is TRBJ2-7, the V gene TRBV5-1; TCRdb returns TRBD1, unconfirmable since there is no DNA. Germline CDR1 reads SGHRS; CDR2 reads YFSETQ. The CDR3 extends over 15 amino acids. CDR3 residues: CASSLERGPTYEQYF.

This rearrangement joins TRBV4-1 to TRBJ2-7; TCRdb gives TRBD1 as the D gene, but with no DNA this cannot be confirmed. The CDR3 consists of 16 residues. The V gene's germline CDR1 is MGHRA and CDR2 YSYEKL. The CDR3 is CASSQFGGASSYEQYF.

The genes are TRBV5-8 and TRBJ1-5. The CDR3 runs to 14 residues. Germline lookup yields CDR1 SGHTS and CDR2 YDEGEE. The CDR3 here is CASSLLAGNQPQHF.

The chain employs TRBV28 and TRBJ2-7; TCRdb reports TRBD1, a call that lacks DNA to check it against. Looked up from germline, CDR1 is MDHEN and CDR2 is SYDVKM. This CDR3 has 14 residues. CDR3 sequence: CASSLLQGAYEQYF.

This rearrangement joins TRBV5-6 to TRBJ2-5; TCRdb outputs TRBD2, but without DNA this stays unchecked. In germline, CDR1 is SGHDT, CDR2 YYEEEE. This CDR3 region has 16 residues. CDR3 region: CASSFSSGRIGETQYF.